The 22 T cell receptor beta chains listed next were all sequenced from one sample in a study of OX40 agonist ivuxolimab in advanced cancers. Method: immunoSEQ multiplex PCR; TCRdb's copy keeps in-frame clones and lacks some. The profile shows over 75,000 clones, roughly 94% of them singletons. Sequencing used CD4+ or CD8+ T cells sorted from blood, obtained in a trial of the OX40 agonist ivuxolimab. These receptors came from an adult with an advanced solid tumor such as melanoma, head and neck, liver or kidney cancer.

The CDR3 DNA sequence: TGCGCCAGCAGCTTGGGGGCGGGAGGGCAGTTCTTC. As protein: CASSLGAGGQFF. This chain links TRBV5-1 with TRBJ2-1; TRBD2 matches at 8 bases. CDR3 length: 12 amino acids. Per the germline V gene, CDR1 is SGHRS and CDR2 is YFSETQ. J gave up 12 bases and V 0 bases, and 2 bases lay outside the gene matches.

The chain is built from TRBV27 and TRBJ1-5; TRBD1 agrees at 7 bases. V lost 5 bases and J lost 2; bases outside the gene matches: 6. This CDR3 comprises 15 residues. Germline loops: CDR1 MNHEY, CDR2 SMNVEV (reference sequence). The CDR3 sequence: CASSPAGQGNQPQHF. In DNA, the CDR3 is TGTGCCAGCAGTCCCGCTGGACAGGGCAATCAGCCCCAGCATTTT.

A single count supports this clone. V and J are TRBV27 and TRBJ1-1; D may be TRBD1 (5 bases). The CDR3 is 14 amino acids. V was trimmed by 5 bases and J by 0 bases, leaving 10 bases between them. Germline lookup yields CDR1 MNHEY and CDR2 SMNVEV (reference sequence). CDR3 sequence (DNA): TGTGCCAGCAGTCCGACAGCTATGAACACTGAAGCTTTCTTT. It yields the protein CASSPTAMNTEAFF.

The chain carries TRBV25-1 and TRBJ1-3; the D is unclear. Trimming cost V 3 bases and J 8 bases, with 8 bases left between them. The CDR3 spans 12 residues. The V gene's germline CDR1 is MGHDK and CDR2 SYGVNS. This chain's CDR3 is CASSDSVDTIYF. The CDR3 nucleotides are TGTGCCAGCAGTGACAGTGTAGACACCATATATTTT. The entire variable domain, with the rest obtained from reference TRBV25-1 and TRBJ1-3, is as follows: EADIYQTPRYLVIGTGKKITLECSQTMGHDKMYWYQQDPGMELHLIHYSYGVNSTEKGDLSSESTVSRIRTEHFPLTLESARPSHTSQYLCASSDSVDTIYFGEGSWLTVV.

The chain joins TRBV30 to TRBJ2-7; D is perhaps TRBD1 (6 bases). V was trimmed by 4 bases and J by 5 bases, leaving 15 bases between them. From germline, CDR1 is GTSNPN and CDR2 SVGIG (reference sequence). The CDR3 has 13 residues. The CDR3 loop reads CAWNVRPGDEQYF. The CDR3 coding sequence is TGTGCCTGGAACGTTAGGCCAGGGGACGAGCAGTACTTC.

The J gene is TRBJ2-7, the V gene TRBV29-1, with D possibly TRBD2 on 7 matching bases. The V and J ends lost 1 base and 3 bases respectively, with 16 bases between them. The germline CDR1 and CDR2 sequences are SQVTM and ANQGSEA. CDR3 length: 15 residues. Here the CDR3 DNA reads TGCAGCGTTGAAGCCGCCGGGGGGCCTCTCTACGAGCAGTACTTC. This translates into CSVEAAGGPLYEQYF.

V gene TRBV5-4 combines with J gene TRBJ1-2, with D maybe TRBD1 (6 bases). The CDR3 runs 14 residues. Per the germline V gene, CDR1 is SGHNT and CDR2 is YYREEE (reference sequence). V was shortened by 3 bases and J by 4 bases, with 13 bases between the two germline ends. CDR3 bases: TGTGCCAGCAGCTCGGACAGTCTCTTCTATGGCTACACCTTC. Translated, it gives CASSSDSLFYGYTF. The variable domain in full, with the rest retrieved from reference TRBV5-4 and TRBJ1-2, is ETGVTQSPTHLIKTRGQQVTLRCSSQSGHNTVSWYQQALGQGPQFIFQYYREEENGRGNFPPRFSGLQFPNYSSELNVNALELDDSALYLCASSSDSLFYGYTFGSGTRLTVV.

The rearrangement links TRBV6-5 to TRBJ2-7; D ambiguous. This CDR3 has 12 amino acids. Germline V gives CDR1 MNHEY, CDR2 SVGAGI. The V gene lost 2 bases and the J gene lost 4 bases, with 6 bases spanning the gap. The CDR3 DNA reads TGTGCCAGCAGTTACACTCTTTACGAGCAGTACTTC. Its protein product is CASSYTLYEQYF.

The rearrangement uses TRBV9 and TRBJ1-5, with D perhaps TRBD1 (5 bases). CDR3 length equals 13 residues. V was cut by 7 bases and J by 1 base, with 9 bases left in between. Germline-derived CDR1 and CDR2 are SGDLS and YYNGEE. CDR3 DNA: TGTGCCAGCGGAGGGGACAGCAATCAGCCCCAGCATTTT. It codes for CASGGDSNQPQHF.

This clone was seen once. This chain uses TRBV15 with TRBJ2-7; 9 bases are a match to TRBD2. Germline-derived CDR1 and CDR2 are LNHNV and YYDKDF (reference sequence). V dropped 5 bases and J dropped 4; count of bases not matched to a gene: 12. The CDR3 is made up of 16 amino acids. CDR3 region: CATSPHRLAGAYEQYF. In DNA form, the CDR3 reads TGTGCCACCAGCCCCCACCGATTAGCGGGGGCTTACGAGCAGTACTTC.

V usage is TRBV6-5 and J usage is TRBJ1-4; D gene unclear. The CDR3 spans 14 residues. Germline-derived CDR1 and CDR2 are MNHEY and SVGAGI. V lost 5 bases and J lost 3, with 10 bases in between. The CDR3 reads CASSIVESNEKLFF. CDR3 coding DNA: TGTGCCAGCAGTATAGTGGAATCTAATGAAAAACTGTTTTTT.

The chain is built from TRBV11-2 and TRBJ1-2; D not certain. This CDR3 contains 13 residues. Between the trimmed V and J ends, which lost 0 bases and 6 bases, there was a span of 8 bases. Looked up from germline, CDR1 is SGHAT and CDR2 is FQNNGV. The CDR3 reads CASSLDLEDGYTF. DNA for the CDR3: TGTGCCAGCAGCTTAGACCTAGAAGATGGCTACACCTTC.

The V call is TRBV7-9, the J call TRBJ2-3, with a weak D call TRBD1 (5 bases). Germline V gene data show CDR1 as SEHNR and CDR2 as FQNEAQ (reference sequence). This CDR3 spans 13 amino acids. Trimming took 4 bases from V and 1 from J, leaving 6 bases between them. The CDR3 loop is CASSSRGTDTQYF. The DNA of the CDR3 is TGTGCCAGCAGCTCCAGGGGCACAGATACGCAGTATTTT.

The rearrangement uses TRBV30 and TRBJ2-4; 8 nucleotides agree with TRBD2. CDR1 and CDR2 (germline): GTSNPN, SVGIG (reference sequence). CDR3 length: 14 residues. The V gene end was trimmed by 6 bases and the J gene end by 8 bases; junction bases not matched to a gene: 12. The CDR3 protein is CACHQGSGGDIQYF. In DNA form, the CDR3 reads TGTGCCTGCCACCAGGGAAGCGGGGGTGACATTCAGTACTTC. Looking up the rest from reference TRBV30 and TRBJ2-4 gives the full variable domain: SQTIHQWPATLVQPVGSPLSLECTVEGTSNPNLYWYRQAAGRGLQLLFYSVGIGQISSEVPQNLSASRPQDRQFILSSKKLLLSDSGFYLCACHQGSGGDIQYFGAGTRLSVL.

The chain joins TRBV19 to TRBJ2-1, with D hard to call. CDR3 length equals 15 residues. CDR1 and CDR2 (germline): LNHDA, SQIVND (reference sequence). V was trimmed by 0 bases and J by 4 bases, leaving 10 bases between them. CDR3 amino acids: CASSIDRSRYNEQFF. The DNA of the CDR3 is TGTGCCAGTAGTATAGATCGATCCAGGTACAATGAGCAGTTCTTC. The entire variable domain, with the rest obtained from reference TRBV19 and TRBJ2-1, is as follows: DGGITQSPKYLFRKEGQNVTLSCEQNLNHDAMYWYRQDPGQGLRLIYYSQIVNDFQKGDIAEGYSVSREKKESFPLTVTSAQKNPTAFYLCASSIDRSRYNEQFFGPGTRLTVL.

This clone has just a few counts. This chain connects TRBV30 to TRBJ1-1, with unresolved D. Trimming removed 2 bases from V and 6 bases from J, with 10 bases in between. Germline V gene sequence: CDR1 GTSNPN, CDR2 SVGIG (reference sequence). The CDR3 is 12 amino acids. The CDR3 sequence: CAWSWQYPEAFF. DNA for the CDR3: TGTGCCTGGAGTTGGCAGTACCCTGAAGCTTTCTTT.

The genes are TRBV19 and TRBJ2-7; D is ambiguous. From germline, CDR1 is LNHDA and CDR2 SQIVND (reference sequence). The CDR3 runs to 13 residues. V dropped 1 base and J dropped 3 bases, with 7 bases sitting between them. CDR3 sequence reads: CASSIVGIYEQYF. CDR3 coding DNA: TGTGCCAGTAGTATAGTAGGAATCTACGAGCAGTACTTC.

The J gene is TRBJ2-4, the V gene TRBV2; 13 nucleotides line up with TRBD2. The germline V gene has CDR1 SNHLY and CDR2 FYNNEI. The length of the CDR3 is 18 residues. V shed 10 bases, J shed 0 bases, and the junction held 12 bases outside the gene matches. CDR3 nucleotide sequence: TGTGCCACCCAGGGAGGACTAGCGGGAGAAGAAGCCAAAAACATTCAGTACTTC. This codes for CATQGGLAGEEAKNIQYF.

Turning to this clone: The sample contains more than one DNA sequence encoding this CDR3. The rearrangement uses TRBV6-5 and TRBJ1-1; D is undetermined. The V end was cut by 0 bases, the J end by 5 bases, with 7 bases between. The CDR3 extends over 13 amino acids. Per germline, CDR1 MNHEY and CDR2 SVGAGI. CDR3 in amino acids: CASSYSGGTEAFF. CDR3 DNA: TGTGCCAGCAGTTACTCGGGAGGGACTGAAGCTTTCTTT.

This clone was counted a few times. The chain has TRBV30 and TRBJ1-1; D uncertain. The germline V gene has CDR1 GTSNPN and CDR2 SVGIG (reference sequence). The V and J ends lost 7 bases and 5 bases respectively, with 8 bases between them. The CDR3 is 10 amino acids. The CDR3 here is CAFSWTEAFF. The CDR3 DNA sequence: TGTGCCTTTTCGTGGACTGAAGCTTTCTTT.

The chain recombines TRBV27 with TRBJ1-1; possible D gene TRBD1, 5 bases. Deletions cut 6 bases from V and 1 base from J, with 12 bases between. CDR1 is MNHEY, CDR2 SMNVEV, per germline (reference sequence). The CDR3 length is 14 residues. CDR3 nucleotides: TGTGCCAGCAGCCCTGGAGGGACGAACACTGAAGCTTTCTTT. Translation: CASSPGGTNTEAFF.

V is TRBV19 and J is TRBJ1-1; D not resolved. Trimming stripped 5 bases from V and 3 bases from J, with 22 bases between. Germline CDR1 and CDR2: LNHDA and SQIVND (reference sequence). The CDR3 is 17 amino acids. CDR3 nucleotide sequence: TGTGCCAGTAGTCCTAACCTCGGACCCCCCGGCGACACTGAAGCTTTCTTT. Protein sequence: CASSPNLGPPGDTEAFF.